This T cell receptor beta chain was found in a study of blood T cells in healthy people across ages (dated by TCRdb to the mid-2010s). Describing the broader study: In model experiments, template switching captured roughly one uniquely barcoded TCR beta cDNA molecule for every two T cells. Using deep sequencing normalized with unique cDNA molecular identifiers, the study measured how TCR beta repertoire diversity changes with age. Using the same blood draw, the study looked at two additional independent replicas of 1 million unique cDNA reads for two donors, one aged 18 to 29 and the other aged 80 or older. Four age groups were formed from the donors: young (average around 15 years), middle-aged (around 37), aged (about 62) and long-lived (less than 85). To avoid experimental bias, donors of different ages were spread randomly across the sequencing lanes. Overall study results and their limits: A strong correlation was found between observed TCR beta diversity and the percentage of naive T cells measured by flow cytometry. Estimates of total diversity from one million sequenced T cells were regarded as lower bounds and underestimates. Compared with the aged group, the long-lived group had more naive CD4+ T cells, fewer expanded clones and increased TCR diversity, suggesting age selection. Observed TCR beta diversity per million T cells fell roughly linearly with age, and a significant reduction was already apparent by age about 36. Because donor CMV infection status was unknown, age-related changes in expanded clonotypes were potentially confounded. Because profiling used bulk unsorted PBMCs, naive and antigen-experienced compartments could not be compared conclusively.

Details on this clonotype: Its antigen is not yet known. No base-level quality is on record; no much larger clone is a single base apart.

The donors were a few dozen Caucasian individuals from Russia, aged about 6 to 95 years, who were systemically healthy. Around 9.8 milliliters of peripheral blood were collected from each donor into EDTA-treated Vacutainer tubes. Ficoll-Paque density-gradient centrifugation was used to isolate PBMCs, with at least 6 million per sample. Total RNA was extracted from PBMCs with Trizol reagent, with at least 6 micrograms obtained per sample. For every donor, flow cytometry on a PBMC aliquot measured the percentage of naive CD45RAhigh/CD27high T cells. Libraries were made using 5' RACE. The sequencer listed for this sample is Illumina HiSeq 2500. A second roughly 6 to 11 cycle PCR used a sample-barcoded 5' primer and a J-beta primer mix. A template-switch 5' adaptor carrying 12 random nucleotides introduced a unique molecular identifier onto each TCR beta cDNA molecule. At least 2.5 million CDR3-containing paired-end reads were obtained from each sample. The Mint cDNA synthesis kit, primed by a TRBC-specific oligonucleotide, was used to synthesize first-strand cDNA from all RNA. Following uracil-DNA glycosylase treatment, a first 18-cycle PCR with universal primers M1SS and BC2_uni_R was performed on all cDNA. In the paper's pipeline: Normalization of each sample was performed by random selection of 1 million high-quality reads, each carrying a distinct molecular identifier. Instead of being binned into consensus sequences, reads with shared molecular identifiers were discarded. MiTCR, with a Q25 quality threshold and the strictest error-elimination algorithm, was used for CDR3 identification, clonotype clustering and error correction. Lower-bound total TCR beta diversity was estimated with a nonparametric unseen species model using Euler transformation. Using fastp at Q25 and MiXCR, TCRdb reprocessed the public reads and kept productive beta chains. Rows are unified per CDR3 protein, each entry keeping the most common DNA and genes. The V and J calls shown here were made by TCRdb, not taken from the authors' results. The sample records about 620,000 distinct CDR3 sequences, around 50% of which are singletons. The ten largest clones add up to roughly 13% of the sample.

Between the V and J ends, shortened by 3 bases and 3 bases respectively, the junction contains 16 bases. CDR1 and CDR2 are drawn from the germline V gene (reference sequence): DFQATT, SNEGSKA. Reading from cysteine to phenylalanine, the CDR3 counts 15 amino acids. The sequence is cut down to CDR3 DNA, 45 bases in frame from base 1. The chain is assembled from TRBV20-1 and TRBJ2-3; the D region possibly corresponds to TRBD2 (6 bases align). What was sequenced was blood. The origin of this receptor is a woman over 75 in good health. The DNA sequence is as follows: TGCAGTGCTAGCAGGCCGGGAGTGGGGACAGATACGCAGTATTTT. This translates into CSASRPGVGTDTQYF.